The present T cell receptor beta chain was sequenced within a study of CD8+CD57+ T cells in acquired aplastic anemia. Patients selected for sequencing had displayed CD8+CD57+ cell expansion by flow cytometry. This clonotype came up a few times. Its antigen is unknown. Using genomic DNA as the template, TCR beta VDJ and CDR3 profiling was carried out. In TCRdb, the reads were re-called with MiXCR into one record per CDR3 protein. In the table there are 89,000 or so distinct CDR3 sequences, around 68% of which are singletons. J was trimmed by 5 bases and V by 10 bases; bases with no gene match: 1. The CDR3 covers 12 residues. Germline CDR1 is KGHDR and CDR2 is SFDVKD. The study, taken as a whole, reports: Patients and controls shared 25 to 35 CD8+ CDR3 sequences, which appeared highly expressed in patients and within their immunodominant clones.

This receptor was obtained from a human donor with aplastic anemia. Sequencing used sorted CD4+, CD8+, or CD8+CD57+ T cells (not recorded which) from PBMCs. The V call is TRBV24-1, the J call TRBJ1-5, with 10 bases matching TRBD1. The CDR3 reads CATGQGDQPQHF. CDR3 nucleotide sequence: TGTGCCACAGGACAGGGGGATCAGCCCCAGCATTTT.